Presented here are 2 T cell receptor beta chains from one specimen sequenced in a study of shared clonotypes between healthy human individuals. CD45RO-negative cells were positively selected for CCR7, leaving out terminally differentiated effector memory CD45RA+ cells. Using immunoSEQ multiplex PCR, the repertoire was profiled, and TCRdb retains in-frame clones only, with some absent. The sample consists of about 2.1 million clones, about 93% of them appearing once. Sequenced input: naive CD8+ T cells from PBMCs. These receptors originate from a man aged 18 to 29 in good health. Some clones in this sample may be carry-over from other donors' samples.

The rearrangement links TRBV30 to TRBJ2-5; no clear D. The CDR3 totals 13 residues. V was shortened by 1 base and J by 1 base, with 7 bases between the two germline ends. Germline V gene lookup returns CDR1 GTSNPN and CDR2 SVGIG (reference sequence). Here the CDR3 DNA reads TGTGCCTGGAGTGCGTGGGTCCAAGAGACCCAGTACTTC. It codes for CAWSAWVQETQYF.

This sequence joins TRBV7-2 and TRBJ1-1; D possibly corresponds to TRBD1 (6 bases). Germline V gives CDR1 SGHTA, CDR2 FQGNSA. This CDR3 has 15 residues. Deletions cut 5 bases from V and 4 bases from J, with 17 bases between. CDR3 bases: TGTGCCAGCAGCGAAAACAGGGCCCCCGGCACTGAAGCTTTCTTT. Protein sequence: CASSENRAPGTEAFF.